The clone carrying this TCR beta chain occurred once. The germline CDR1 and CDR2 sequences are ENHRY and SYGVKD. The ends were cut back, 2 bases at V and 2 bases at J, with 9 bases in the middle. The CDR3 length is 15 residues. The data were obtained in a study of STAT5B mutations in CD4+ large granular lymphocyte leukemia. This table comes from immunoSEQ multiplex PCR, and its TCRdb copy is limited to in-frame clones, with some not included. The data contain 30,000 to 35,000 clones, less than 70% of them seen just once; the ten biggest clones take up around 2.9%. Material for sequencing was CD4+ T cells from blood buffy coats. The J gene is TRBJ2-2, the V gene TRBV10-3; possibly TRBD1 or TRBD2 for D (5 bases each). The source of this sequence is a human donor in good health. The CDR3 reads CAISEVGVNTGELFF. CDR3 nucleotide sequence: TGTGCCATCAGTGAGGTGGGGGTTAACACCGGGGAGCTGTTTTTT.